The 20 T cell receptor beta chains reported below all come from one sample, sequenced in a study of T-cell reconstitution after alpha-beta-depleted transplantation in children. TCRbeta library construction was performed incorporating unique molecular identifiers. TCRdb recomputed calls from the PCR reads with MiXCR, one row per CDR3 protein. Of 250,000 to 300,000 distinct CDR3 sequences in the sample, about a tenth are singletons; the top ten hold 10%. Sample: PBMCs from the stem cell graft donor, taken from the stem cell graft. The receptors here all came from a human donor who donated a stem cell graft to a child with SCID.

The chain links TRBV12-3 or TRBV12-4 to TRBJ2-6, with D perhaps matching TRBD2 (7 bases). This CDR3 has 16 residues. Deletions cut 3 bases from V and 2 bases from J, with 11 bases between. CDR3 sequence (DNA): TGTGCCAGCAGTTTTAACGGGGGGCCTGGGGCCAACGTCCTGACTTTC. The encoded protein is CASSFNGGPGANVLTF.

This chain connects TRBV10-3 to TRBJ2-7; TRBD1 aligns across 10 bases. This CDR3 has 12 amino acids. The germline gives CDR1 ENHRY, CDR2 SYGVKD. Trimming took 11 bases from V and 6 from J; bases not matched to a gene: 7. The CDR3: CASRQGAAEQYF. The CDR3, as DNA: TGTGCCTCCAGACAGGGGGCGGCCGAGCAGTACTTC.

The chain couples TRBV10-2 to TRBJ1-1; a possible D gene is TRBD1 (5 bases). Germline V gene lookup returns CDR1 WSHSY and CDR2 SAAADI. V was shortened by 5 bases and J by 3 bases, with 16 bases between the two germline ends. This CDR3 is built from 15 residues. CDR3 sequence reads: CASSQRGRGDTEAFF. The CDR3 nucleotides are TGCGCCAGCAGTCAGAGAGGACGGGGGGACACTGAAGCTTTCTTT.

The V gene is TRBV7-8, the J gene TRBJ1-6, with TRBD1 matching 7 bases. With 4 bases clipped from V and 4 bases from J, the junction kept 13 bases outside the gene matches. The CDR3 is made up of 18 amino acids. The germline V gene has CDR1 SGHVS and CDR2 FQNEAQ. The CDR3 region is CASSSRQGMERYNSPLHF. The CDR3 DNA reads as TGTGCCAGCAGCTCGAGACAGGGTATGGAGAGATATAATTCACCCCTCCACTTT.

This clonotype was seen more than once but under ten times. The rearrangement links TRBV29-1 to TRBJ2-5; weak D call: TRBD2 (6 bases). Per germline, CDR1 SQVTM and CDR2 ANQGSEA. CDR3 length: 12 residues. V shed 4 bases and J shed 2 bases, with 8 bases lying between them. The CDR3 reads CSVASAQETQYF. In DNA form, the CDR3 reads TGCAGCGTTGCTAGCGCTCAAGAGACCCAGTACTTC.

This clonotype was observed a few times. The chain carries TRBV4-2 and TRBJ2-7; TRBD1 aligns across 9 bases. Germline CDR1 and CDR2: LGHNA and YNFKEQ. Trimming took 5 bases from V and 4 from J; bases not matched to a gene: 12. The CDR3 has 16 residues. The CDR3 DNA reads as TGTGCCAGCAGCTCACTAGGGACAGGGAAAGAGTACGAGCAGTACTTC. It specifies CASSSLGTGKEYEQYF.

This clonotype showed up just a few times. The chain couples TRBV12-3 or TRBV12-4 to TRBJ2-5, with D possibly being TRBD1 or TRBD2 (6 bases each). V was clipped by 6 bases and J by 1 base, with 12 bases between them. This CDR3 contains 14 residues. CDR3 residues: CASRPGAAQETQYF. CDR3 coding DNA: TGTGCCAGCAGGCCGGGGGCAGCCCAAGAGACCCAGTACTTC.

CDR3 sequence: CASSRGTGQGSETQYF. Written as DNA, the CDR3 is TGTGCCAGCAGCCGGGGGACAGGACAGGGGAGTGAGACCCAGTACTTC. The V call is TRBV11-3, the J call TRBJ2-5; 9 bases match TRBD1. V dropped 5 bases and J dropped 5; count of bases not matched to a gene: 12. CDR1 and CDR2 (germline): SGHNT, YENEEA. The CDR3 is 16 amino acids.

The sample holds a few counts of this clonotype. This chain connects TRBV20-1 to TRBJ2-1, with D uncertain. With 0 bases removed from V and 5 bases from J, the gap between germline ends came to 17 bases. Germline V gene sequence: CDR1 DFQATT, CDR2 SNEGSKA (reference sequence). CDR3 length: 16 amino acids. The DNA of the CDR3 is TGCAGTGCTAGAGACCCGGGCCCAATGGTGCACAATGAGCAGTTCTTC. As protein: CSARDPGPMVHNEQFF.

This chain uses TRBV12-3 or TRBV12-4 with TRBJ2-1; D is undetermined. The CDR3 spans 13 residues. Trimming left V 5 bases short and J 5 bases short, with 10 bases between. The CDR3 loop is CASSPLTDNEQFF. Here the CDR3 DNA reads TGTGCCAGCAGTCCGCTGACGGACAATGAGCAGTTCTTC.

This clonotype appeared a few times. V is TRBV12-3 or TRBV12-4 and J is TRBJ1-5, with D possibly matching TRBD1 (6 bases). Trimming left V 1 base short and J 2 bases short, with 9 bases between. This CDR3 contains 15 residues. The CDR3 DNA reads TGTGCCAGCAGTTTAGAAGGGGGGGGCAATCAGCCCCAGCATTTT. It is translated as CASSLEGGGNQPQHF.

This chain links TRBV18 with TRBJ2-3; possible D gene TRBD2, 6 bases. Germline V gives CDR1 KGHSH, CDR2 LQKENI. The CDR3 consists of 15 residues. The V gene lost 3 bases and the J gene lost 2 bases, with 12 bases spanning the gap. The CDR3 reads CASSPSGGFTDTQYF. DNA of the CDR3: TGTGCCAGCTCACCCTCCGGGGGTTTCACAGATACGCAGTATTTT.

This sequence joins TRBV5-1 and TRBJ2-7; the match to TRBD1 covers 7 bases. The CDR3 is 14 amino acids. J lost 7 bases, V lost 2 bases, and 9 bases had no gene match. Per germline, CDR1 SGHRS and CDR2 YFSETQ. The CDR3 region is CASSFGTAYGEQYF. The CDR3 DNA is TGCGCCAGCAGCTTCGGGACAGCCTACGGGGAGCAGTACTTC.

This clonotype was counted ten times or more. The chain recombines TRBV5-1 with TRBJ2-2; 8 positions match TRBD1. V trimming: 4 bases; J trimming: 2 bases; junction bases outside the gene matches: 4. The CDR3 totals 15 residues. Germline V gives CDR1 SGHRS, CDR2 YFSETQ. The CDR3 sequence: CASSETGANTGELFF. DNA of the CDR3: TGCGCCAGCAGCGAGACAGGGGCAAACACCGGGGAGCTGTTTTTT.

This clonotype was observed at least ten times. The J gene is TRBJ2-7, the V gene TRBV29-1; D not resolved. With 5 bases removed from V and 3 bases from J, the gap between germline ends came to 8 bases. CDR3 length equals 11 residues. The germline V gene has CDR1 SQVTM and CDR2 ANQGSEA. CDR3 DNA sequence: TGCAGCGTTACGGGTATCTACGAGCAGTACTTC. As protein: CSVTGIYEQYF.

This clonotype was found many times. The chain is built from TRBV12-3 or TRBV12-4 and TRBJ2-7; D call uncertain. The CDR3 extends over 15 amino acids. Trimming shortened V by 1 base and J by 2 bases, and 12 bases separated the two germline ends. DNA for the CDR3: TGTGCCAGCAGTTTAGAGAGGAGCCTAACCTACGAGCAGTACTTC. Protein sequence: CASSLERSLTYEQYF.

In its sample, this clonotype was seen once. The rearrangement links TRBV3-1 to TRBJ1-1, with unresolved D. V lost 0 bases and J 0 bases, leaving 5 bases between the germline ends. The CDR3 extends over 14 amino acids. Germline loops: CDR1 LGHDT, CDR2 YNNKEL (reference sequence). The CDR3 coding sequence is TGTGCCAGCAGCCAAGAGGTGTTGAACACTGAAGCTTTCTTT. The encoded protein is CASSQEVLNTEAFF.

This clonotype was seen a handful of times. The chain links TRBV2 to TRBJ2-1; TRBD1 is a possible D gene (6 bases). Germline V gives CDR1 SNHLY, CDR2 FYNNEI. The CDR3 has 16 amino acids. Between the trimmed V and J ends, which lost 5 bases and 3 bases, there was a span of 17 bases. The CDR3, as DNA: TGTGCCAGCAGTTCCCCCGCAGGGGCCTTCTACAATGAGCAGTTCTTC. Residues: CASSSPAGAFYNEQFF.

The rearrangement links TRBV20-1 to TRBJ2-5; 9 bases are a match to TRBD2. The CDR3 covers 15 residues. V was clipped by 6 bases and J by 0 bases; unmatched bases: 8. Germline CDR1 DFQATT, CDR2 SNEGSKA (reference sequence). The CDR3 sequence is CSAGKAGGYQETQYF. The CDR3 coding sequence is TGCAGTGCGGGGAAAGCGGGGGGCTACCAAGAGACCCAGTACTTC.

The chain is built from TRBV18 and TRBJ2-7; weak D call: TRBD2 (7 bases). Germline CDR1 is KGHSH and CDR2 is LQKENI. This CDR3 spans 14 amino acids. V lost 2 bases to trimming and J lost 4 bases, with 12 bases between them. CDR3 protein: CASSPARGGYEQYF. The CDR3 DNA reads TGTGCCAGCTCACCAGCCAGGGGAGGGTACGAGCAGTACTTC.